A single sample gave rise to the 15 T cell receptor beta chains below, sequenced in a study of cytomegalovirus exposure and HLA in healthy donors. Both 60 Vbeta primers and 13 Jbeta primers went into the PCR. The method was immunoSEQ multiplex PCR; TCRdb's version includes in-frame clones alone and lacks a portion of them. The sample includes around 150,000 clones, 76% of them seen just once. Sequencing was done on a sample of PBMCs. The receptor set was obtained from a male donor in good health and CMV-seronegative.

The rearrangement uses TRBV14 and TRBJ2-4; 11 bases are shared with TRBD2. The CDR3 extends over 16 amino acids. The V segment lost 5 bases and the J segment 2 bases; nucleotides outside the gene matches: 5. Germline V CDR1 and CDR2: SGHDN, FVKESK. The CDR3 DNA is TGTGCCAGCAGCTTTGGGACTAGCGGACCCAAAAACATTCAGTACTTC. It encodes CASSFGTSGPKNIQYF. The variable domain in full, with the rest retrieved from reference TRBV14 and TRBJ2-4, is EAGVTQFPSHSVIEKGQTVTLRCDPISGHDNLYWYRRVMGKEIKFLLHFVKESKQDESGMPNNRFLAERTGGTYSTLKVQPAELEDSGVYFCASSFGTSGPKNIQYFGAGTRLSVL.

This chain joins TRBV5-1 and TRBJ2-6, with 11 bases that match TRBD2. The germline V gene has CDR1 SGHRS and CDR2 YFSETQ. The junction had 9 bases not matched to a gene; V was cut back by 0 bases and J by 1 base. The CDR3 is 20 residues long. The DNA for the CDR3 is TGCGCCAGCAGCTTGGGTGATAGCGGGGGGGCCTTATCTGGGGCCAACGTCCTGACTTTC. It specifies CASSLGDSGGALSGANVLTF. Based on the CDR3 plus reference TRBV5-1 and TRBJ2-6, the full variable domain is KAGVTQTPRYLIKTRGQQVTLSCSPISGHRSVSWYQQTPGQGLQFLFEYFSETQRNKGNFPGRFSGRQFSNSRSEMNVSTLELGDSALYLCASSLGDSGGALSGANVLTFGAGSRLTVL.

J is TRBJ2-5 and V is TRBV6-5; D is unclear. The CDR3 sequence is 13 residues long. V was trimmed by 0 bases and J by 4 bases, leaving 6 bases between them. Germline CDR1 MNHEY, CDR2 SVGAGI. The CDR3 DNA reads TGTGCCAGCAGTTACTCGGAGCGAGAGACCCAGTACTTC. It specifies CASSYSERETQYF.

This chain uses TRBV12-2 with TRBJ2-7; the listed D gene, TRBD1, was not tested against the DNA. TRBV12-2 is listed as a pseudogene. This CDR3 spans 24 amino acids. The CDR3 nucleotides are TGTGCAAGTCGCTTAGTTCCGGACAGACACCCATGGGCCCGAACTAACGGGTTCGCCTACGAGCAGTACTTC. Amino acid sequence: CASRLVPDRHPWARTNGFAYEQYF.

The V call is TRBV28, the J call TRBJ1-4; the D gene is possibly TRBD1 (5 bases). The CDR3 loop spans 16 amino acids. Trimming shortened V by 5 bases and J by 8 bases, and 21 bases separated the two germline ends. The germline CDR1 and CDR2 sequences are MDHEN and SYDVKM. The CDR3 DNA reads TGTGCCAGCAGTACCATTGGTCCGACCGGGGGGGAAAAACTGTTTTTT. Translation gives CASSTIGPTGGEKLFF.

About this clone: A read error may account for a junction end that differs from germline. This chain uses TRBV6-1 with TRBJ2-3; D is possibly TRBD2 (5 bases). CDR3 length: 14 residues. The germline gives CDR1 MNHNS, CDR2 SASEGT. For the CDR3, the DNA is TGTGCCAGCAAACCGGGATTTAGCACAGATGCGCAGTATTTT. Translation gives CASKPGFSTDAQYF.

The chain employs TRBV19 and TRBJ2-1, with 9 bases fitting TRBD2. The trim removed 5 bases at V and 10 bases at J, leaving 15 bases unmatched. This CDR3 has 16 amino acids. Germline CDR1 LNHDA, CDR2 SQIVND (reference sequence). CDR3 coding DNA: TGTGCCAGTAGTTCATTAGGCGCGGGAGGGAAAAGGGAGCAGTTCTTC. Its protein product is CASSSLGAGGKREQFF.

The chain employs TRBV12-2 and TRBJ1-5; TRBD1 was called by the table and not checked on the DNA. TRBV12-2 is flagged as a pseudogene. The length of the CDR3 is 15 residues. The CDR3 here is CASRPDRANNQPQHF. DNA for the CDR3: TGTGCAAGTCGCCCTGACAGGGCGAACAATCAGCCCCAGCATTTT.

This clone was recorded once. The CDR3 bases are TGTGCCAGCTCACCTAGCTTGACGGACTCTGGAAACACCATATATTTT. It codes for CASSPSLTDSGNTIYF. The V and J genes are TRBV18 and TRBJ1-3; D is ambiguous. The CDR3 length is 16 residues. Germline values: CDR1 KGHSH, CDR2 LQKENI. V was shortened by 3 bases and J by 0 bases, with 12 bases between the two germline ends.

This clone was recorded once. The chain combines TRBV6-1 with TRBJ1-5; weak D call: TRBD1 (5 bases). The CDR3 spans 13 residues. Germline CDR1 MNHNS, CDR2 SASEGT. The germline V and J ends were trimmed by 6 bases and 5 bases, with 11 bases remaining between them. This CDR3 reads CASSRDFDQPQHF. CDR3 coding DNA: TGTGCCAGCAGCCGGGACTTCGATCAGCCCCAGCATTTT.

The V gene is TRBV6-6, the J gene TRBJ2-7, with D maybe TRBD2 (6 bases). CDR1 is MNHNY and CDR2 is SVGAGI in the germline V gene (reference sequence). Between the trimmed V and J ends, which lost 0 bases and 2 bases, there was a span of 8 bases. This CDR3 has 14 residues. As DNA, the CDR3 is TGTGCCAGCAGTTACTCGACGGGGGCCTACGAGCAGTACTTC. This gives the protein CASSYSTGAYEQYF.

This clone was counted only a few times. CDR3 in amino acids: CASSSASGGRTDTQYF. In DNA form, the CDR3 reads TGTGCCAGCAGCTCGGCTAGCGGGGGGCGCACAGATACGCAGTATTTT. The rearrangement joins TRBV27 to TRBJ2-3; 11 bases match TRBD2. Germline CDR1 reads MNHEY; CDR2 reads SMNVEV (reference sequence). Trimming cost V 6 bases and J 1 base; bases outside gene matches: 6. This CDR3 comprises 16 residues.

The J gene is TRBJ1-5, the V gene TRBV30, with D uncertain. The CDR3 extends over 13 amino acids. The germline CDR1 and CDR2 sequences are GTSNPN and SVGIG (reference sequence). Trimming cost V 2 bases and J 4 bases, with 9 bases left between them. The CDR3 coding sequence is TGTGCCTGGAGTACGGGGTGGAATCAGCCCCAGCATTTT. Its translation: CAWSTGWNQPQHF.

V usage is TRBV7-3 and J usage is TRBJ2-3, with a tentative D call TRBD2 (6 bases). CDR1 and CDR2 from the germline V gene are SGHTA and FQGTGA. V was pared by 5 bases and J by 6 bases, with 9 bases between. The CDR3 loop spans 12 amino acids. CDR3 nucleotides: TGTGCCAGCAGCATAGCGGCTGATACGCAGTATTTT. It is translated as CASSIAADTQYF. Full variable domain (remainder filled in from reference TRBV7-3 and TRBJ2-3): GAGVSQTPSNKVTEKGKYVELRCDPISGHTALYWYRQSLGQGPEFLIYFQGTGAADDSGLPNDRFFAVRPEGSVSTLKIQRTERGDSAVYLCASSIAADTQYFGPGTRLTVL.

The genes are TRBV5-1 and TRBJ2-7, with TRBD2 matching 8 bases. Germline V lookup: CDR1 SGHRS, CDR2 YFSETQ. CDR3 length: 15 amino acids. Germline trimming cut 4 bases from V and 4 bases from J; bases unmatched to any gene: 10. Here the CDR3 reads CASSPLIAGSYEQYF. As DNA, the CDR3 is TGCGCCAGCAGCCCGCTTATAGCGGGGAGTTACGAGCAGTACTTC.